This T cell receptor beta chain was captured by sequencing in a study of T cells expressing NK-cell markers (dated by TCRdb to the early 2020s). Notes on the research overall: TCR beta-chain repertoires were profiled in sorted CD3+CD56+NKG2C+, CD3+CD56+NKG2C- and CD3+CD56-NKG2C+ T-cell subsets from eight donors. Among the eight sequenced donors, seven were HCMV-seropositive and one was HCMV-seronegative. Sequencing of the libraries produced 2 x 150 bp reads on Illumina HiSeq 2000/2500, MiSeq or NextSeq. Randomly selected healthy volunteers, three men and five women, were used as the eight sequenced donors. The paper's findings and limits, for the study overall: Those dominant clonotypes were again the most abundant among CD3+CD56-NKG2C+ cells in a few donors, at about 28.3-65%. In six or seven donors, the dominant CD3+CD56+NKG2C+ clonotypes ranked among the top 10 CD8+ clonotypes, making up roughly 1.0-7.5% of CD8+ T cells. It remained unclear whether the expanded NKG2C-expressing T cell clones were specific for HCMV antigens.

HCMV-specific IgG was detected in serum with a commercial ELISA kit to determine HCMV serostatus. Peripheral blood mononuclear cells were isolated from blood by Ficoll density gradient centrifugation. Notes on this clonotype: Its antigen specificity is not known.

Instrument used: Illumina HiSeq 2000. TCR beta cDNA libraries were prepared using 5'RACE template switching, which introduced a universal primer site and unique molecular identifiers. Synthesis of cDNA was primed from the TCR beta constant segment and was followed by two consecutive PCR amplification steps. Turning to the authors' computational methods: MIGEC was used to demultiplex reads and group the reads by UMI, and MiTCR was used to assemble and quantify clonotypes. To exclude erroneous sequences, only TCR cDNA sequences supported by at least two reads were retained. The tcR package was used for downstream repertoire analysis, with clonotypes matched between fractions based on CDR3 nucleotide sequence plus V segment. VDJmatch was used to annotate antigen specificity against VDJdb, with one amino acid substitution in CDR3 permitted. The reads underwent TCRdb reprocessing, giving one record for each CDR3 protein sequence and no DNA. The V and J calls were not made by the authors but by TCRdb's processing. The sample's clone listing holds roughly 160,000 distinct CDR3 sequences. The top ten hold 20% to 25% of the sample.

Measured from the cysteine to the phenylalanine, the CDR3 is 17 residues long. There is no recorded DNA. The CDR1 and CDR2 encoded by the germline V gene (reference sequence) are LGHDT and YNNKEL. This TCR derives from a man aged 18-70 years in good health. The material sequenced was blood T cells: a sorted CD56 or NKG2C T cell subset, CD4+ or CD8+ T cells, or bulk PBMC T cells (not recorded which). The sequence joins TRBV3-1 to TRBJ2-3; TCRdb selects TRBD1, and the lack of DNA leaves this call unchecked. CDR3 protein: CASSPPRWVPSTDTQYF.